The 17 T cell receptor beta chains below were found in one sample sequenced in a study of blood T cells in healthy people across ages. A second PCR, run for 7 to 11 cycles, used a sample-barcoded 5' primer plus a J-beta primer mix. TCRdb fed the 5' RACE reads into MiXCR, producing one record per CDR3 protein. The data contain 700,000 to 1,000,000 distinct CDR3 sequences, approximately 44% of them singletons. The sample consisted of blood. Receptors were obtained from a man in his sixties in good health.

In regard to this clonotype: A much larger clone lies one base from this, so it may be a read error. The rearrangement uses TRBV7-2 and TRBJ2-5, with TRBD1 matching 8 bases. From germline, CDR1 is SGHTA and CDR2 FQGNSA. There are 14 residues in the CDR3. V gave up 8 bases and J gave up 4 bases; unmatched junction bases: 9. Here the CDR3 reads CASRPDRGGETQYF. The CDR3 nucleotides read TGTGCCAGCCGCCCCGACAGGGGAGGAGAGACCCAGTACTTC.

The table lists this clonotype with a few counts. The chain has TRBV7-9 and TRBJ1-2; a weak D match, TRBD1 (5 bases). CDR1 is SEHNR and CDR2 is FQNEAQ in the germline V gene (reference sequence). Trimming stripped 5 bases from V and 4 bases from J, with 11 bases between. This CDR3 contains 13 residues. CDR3 region: CASSQQALYGYTF. The CDR3 DNA follows: TGTGCCAGCAGCCAACAGGCACTCTATGGCTACACCTTC. The entire variable domain, with the rest obtained from reference TRBV7-9 and TRBJ1-2, is as follows: DTGVSQNPRHKITKRGQNVTFRCDPISEHNRLYWYRQTLGQGPEFLTYFQNEAQLEKSRLLSDRFSAERPKGSFSTLEIQRTEQGDSAMYLCASSQQALYGYTFGSGTRLTVV.

V is TRBV11-3 and J is TRBJ2-5, with TRBD1 matching over 8 bases. CDR3 length equals 14 residues. Looked up from germline, CDR1 is SGHNT and CDR2 is YENEEA. Unmatched junction bases numbered 12, after V lost 4 bases and J lost 11 bases. The DNA for the CDR3 is TGTGCCAGCAGCTCCGACAGGGGTTACAATGAGCAGTACTTC. Protein: CASSSDRGYNEQYF.

The CDR3 region has the DNA TGCAGCGTTGGGACTAGATCTGGCACAGATACGCAGTATTTT. It yields the protein CSVGTRSGTDTQYF. The chain carries TRBV29-1 and TRBJ2-3, with 7 bases aligning to TRBD2. CDR1 SQVTM and CDR2 ANQGSEA come from the germline V gene. Unmatched junction bases numbered 5, after V lost 4 bases and J lost 1 base. The CDR3 contains 14 residues.

The genes are TRBV6-2 or TRBV6-3 and TRBJ2-1; weak D call: TRBD1 (6 bases). The CDR3 is 13 amino acids. Germline V gene lookup returns CDR1 MNHEY and CDR2 SVGEGT. V was cut by 6 bases and J by 8 bases, with 14 bases left in between. This chain's CDR3 is CASRGQIGYEQFF. The CDR3 bases are TGTGCCAGCAGGGGACAAATCGGCTATGAGCAGTTCTTC.

As for this clonotype: One end of the junction is discordant with germline, which a read error may explain. The V gene is TRBV5-4, the J gene TRBJ1-3; possible D gene TRBD1, 5 bases. Germline CDR1 is SGHNT and CDR2 is YYREEE (reference sequence). The CDR3 has 16 amino acids. CDR3 in amino acids: CAGSSGQSSSGNTIYF. Here the CDR3 DNA reads TGTGCCGGCAGCTCCGGACAAAGTAGCTCTGGAAACACCATATATTTT.

A single count supports this clonotype. V is TRBV29-1 and J is TRBJ1-1, with a weak D call TRBD1 (5 bases). CDR1 is SQVTM, CDR2 ANQGSEA, per germline. The CDR3 consists of 14 residues. The V end was cut by 4 bases, the J end by 5 bases, with 17 bases between. The CDR3 loop reads CSVGLQGLGTEAFF. As DNA, the CDR3 is TGCAGCGTTGGCCTCCAGGGACTGGGGACTGAAGCTTTCTTT.

There are many counts of this clonotype. The chain links TRBV20-1 to TRBJ2-7; D may correspond to TRBD1 or TRBD2 (5 bases each). The germline CDR1 and CDR2 sequences are DFQATT and SNEGSKA (reference sequence). The CDR3 is 12 amino acids. The germline V and J ends were trimmed by 6 bases and 5 bases, with 14 bases remaining between them. CDR3 in DNA: TGCAGTGCCCACAGAGGGGTAAACGAGCAGTACTTC. This encodes CSAHRGVNEQYF.

V and J are TRBV11-3 and TRBJ2-7; 8 bases agree with TRBD2. CDR1 SGHNT and CDR2 YENEEA come from the germline V gene. Trimming took 5 bases from V and 5 from J; bases not matched to a gene: 11. The CDR3 extends over 15 amino acids. CDR3 loop: CASSPPGGRINEQYF. CDR3 sequence (DNA): TGTGCCAGCAGCCCCCCGGGCGGGAGGATCAACGAGCAGTACTTC.

This clonotype has ten or more counts. This chain links TRBV29-1 with TRBJ2-1; no reliable D call. Germline-derived CDR1 and CDR2 are SQVTM and ANQGSEA. The ends were cut back, 3 bases at V and 7 bases at J, with 4 bases in the middle. The CDR3 is 10 amino acids. In nucleotides, the CDR3 is TGCAGCGTTGAGGAGAATGAGCAGTTCTTC. Translation: CSVEENEQFF.

V is TRBV2 and J is TRBJ1-2; D not resolved. This CDR3 contains 15 residues. The germline V gene encodes CDR1 SNHLY and CDR2 FYNNEI. The V end was cut by 3 bases, the J end by 1 base, with 12 bases between. CDR3 in DNA: TGTGCCAGCAGTGATTTAGTCAACCATAACTATGGCTACACCTTC. Translating gives CASSDLVNHNYGYTF.

This chain uses TRBV6-2 or TRBV6-3 with TRBJ2-3; the D gene is possibly TRBD2 (7 bases). This CDR3 is 17 amino acids long. Trimming left V 4 bases short and J 10 bases short, with 27 bases between. Looked up from germline, CDR1 is MNHEY and CDR2 is SVGEGT. The CDR3 sequence is CASSLGGTSGGARAQYF. Written as DNA, the CDR3 is TGTGCCAGCAGTTTGGGGGGGACCTCGGGGGGCGCGAGGGCGCAGTATTTT.

The rearrangement joins TRBV11-2 to TRBJ1-2, with D tentatively TRBD1 (6 bases). Trimming took off 6 bases at V and 4 bases at J, with 21 bases between the two ends. In germline, CDR1 is SGHAT, CDR2 FQNNGV. The CDR3 sequence is 16 residues long. The CDR3: CASRLNPAGQPYGYTF. The CDR3 DNA sequence: TGTGCCAGCAGACTGAACCCCGCCGGACAGCCCTATGGCTACACCTTC.

This clonotype was observed a handful of times. The rearrangement links TRBV6-5 to TRBJ2-3; D is perhaps TRBD2 (5 bases). Looked up from germline, CDR1 is MNHEY and CDR2 is SVGAGI. The length of the CDR3 is 14 residues. The V end lost 3 bases, the J end lost 1 base, and 8 bases lay between the germline ends. CDR3 in amino acids: CASSYRGGTDTQYF. Here the CDR3 DNA reads TGTGCCAGCAGTTATCGGGGTGGCACAGATACGCAGTATTTT.

This clonotype was picked up a small number of times. The J gene is TRBJ2-1, the V gene TRBV9; 10 bases are shared with TRBD2. CDR1 and CDR2 from the germline V gene are SGDLS and YYNGEE. V lost 2 bases, J lost 2 bases, and 4 bases stayed unmatched. CDR3 size: 16 residues. The CDR3 loop reads CASSVGSGGTYNEQFF. CDR3 DNA sequence: TGTGCCAGCAGCGTCGGTAGCGGGGGGACCTACAATGAGCAGTTCTTC. Combining the CDR3 with reference TRBV9 and TRBJ2-1 gives the whole variable domain DSGVTQTPKHLITATGQRVTLRCSPRSGDLSVYWYQQSLDQGLQFLIQYYNGEERAKGNILERFSAQQFPDLHSELNLSSLELGDSALYFCASSVGSGGTYNEQFFGPGTRLTVL.

This clonotype has only a few counts. It may be a read error: a sequence one base away is much more abundant. The chain recombines TRBV5-1 with TRBJ2-5; D may be TRBD1 or TRBD2 (5 bases each). The CDR3 consists of 13 residues. CDR1 is SGHRS and CDR2 is YFSETQ in the germline V gene. V lost 3 bases to trimming and J lost 7 bases, with 13 bases between them. CDR3 loop: CASSSYGAGTQYF. CDR3 in DNA: TGCGCCAGCAGCTCCTACGGGGCGGGGACCCAGTACTTC.

This clonotype was picked up a small number of times. The chain combines TRBV5-1 with TRBJ2-1, with D possibly TRBD1 on 6 matching bases. Trimming took 3 bases from V and 7 from J, leaving 20 bases between them. The CDR3 totals 16 residues. Germline-derived CDR1 and CDR2 are SGHRS and YFSETQ. CDR3 protein: CASSYRATGRTNEQFF. The CDR3 DNA reads as TGCGCCAGCAGCTACAGGGCGACAGGAAGGACGAATGAGCAGTTCTTC.